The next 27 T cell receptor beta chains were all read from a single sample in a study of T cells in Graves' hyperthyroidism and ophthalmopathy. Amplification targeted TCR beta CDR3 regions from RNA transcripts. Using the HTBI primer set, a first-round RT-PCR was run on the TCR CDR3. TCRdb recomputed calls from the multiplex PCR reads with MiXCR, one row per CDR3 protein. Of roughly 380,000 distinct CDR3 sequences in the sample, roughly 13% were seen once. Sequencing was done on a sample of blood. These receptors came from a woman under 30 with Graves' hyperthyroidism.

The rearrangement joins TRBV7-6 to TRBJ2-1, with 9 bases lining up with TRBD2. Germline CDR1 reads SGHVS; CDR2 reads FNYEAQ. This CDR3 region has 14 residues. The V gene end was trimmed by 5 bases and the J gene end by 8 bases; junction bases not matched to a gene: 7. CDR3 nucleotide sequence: TGTGCCAGCAGCCGGGGACTAGCTGTGTATGAGCAGTTCTTC. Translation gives CASSRGLAVYEQFF. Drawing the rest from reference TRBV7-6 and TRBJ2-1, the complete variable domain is GAGVSQSPRYKVTKRGQDVALRCDPISGHVSLYWYRQALGQGPEFLTYFNYEAQQDKSGLPNDRFSAERPEGSISTLTIQRTEQRDSAMYRCASSRGLAVYEQFFGPGTRLTVL.

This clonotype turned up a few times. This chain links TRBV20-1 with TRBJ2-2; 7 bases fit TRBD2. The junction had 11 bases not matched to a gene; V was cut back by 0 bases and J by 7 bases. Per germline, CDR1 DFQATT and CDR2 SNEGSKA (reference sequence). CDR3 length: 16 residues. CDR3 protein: CSARDYVGGTGGELFF. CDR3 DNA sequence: TGCAGTGCTAGAGATTATGTGGGAGGGACGGGCGGGGAGCTGTTTTTT.

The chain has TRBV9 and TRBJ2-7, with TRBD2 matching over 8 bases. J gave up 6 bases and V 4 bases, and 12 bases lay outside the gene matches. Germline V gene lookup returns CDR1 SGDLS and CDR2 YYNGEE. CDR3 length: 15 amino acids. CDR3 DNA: TGTGCCAGCAGCCCTCATAGCGGGACACCCGCCGAGCAGTACTTC. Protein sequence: CASSPHSGTPAEQYF.

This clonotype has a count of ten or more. The CDR3 sequence: CASSSGPSGSYEQYF. The CDR3 DNA reads as TGCGCCAGCAGCTCGGGACCTAGCGGGAGCTACGAGCAGTACTTC. The rearrangement links TRBV5-1 to TRBJ2-7; TRBD2 matches 10 bases. The germline V gene has CDR1 SGHRS and CDR2 YFSETQ. J was trimmed by 3 bases and V by 3 bases; bases with no gene match: 6. This CDR3 has 15 residues.

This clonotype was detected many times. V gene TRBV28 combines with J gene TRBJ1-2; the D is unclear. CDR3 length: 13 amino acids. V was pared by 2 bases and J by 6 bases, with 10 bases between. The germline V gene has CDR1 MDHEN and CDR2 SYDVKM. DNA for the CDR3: TGTGCCAGCAGTTTAGGCCGGTTCCATGGCTACACCTTC. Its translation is CASSLGRFHGYTF.

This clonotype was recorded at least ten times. This CDR3 reads CASSSIAGRFTDTQYF. The CDR3 nucleotides are TGTGCCAGCAGTTCTATAGCGGGAAGGTTTACCGATACGCAGTATTTT. This rearrangement joins TRBV27 to TRBJ2-3; 8 nucleotides line up with TRBD2. The CDR3 runs 16 residues. Germline CDR1 is MNHEY and CDR2 is SMNVEV (reference sequence). V lost 4 bases to trimming and J lost 6 bases; unmatched junction nucleotides: 12.

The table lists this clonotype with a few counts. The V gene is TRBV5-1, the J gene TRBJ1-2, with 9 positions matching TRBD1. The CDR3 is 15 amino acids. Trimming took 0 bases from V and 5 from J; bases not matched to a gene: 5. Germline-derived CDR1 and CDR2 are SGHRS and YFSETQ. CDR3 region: CASSLGDRAPYGYTF. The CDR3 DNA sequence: TGCGCCAGCAGCTTGGGGGACAGGGCCCCTTATGGCTACACCTTC.

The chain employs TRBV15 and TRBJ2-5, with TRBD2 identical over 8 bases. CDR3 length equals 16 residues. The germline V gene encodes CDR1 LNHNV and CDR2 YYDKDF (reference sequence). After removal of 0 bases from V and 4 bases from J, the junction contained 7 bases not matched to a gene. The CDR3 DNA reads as TGTGCCACCAGCAGAGAGAGGTCGGGACTAGGAGAGACCCAGTACTTC. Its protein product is CATSRERSGLGETQYF.

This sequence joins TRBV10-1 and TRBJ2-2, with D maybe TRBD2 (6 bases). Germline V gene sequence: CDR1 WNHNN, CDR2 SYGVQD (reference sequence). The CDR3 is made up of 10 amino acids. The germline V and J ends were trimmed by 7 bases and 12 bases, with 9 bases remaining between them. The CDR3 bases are TGCGCCAGCATGGCGGGGAAGCTGTTTTTT. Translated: CASMAGKLFF.

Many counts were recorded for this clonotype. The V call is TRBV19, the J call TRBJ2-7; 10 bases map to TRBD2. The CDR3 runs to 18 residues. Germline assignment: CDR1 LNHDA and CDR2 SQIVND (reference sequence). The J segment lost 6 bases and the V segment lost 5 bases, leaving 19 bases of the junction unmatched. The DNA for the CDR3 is TGTGCCAGTAGTCCGCCGTGGGGAGCGGGAGGGCCTCGGAGCGAGCAGTACTTC. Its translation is CASSPPWGAGGPRSEQYF.

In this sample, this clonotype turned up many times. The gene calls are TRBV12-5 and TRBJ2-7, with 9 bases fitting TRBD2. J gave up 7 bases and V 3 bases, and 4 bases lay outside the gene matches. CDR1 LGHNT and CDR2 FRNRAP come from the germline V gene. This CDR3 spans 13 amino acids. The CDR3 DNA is TGTGCTAGTGGTTTAGCGGGAGGAAGTGAGCAGTACTTC. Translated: CASGLAGGSEQYF. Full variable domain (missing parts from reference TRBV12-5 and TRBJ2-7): DARVTQTPRHKVTEMGQEVTMRCQPILGHNTVFWYRQTMMQGLELLAYFRNRAPLDDSGMPKDRFSAEMPDATLATLKIQPSEPRDSAVYFCASGLAGGSEQYFGPGTRLTVT.

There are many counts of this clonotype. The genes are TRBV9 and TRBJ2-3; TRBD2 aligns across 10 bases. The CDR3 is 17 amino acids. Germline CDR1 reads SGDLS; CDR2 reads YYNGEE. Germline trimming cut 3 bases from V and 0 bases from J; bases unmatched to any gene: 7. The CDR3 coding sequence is TGTGCCAGCAGCGCAAGGACTAGCGGTACTAGCACAGATACGCAGTATTTT. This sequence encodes CASSARTSGTSTDTQYF.

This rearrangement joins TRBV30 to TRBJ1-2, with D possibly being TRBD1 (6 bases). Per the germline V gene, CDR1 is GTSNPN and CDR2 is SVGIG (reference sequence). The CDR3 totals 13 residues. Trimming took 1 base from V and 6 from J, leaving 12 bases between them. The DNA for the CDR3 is TGTGCCTGGAGTGAAGGGTGGGGGCATGGCTACACCTTC. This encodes CAWSEGWGHGYTF.

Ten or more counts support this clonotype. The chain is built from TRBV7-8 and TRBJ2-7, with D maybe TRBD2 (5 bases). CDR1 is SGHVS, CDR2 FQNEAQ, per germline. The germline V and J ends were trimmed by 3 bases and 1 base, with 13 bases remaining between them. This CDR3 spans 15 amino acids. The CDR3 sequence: CASSFEGRSSYEQYF. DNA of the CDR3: TGTGCCAGCAGCTTCGAGGGCCGGAGTTCCTACGAGCAGTACTTC.

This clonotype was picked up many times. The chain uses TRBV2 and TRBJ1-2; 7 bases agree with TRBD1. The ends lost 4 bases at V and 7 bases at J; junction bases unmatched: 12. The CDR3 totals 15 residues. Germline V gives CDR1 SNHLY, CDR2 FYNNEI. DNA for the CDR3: TGTGCCAGCAGTGCGGAACGACAGGGAAACGGTGGCTACACCTTC. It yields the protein CASSAERQGNGGYTF.

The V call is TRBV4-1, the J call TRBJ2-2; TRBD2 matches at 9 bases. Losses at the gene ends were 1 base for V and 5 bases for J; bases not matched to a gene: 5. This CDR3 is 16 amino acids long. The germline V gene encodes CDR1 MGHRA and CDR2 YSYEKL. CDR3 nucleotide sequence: TGCGCCAGCAGCCAAGGGCCAGCGGGAGGAACCGGGGAGCTGTTTTTT. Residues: CASSQGPAGGTGELFF.

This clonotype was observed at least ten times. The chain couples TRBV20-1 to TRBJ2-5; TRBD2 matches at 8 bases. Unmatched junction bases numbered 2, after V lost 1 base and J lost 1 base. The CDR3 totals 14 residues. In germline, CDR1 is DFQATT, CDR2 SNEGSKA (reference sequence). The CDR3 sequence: CSARVAGPQETQYF. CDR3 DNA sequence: TGCAGTGCTAGAGTAGCGGGGCCCCAAGAGACCCAGTACTTC.

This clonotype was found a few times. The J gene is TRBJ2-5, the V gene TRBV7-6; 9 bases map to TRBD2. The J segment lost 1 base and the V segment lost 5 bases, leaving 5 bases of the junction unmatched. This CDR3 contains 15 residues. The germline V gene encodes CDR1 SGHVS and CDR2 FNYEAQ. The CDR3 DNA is TGTGCCAGCAGCCCAATTAGCGGGAGCCAAGAGACCCAGTACTTC. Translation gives CASSPISGSQETQYF. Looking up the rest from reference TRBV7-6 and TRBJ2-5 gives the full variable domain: GAGVSQSPRYKVTKRGQDVALRCDPISGHVSLYWYRQALGQGPEFLTYFNYEAQQDKSGLPNDRFSAERPEGSISTLTIQRTEQRDSAMYRCASSPISGSQETQYFGPGTRLLVL.

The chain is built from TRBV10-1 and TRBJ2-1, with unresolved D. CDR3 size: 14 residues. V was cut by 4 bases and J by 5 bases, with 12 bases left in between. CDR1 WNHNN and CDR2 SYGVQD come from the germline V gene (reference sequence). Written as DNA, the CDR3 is TGCGCCAGCAGTGCATATCTCTCAGACAATGAGCAGTTCTTC. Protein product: CASSAYLSDNEQFF.

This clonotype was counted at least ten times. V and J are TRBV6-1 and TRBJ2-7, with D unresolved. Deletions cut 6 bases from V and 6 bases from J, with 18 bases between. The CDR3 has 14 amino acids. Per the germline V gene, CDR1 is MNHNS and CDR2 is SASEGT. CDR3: CASSPDGPRSEQYF. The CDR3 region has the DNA TGTGCCAGCAGCCCGGACGGGCCCAGGAGCGAGCAGTACTTC.

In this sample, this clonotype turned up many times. The CDR3 bases are TGTGCCAGCAGCCGGACAGATAACTATGGCTACACCTTC. This sequence encodes CASSRTDNYGYTF. This rearrangement joins TRBV3-1 to TRBJ1-2, with TRBD1 as a possible D gene (6 bases). The CDR3 spans 13 residues. The ends were cut back, 4 bases at V and 1 base at J, with 7 bases in the middle. Germline V gene data show CDR1 as LGHDT and CDR2 as YNNKEL (reference sequence).

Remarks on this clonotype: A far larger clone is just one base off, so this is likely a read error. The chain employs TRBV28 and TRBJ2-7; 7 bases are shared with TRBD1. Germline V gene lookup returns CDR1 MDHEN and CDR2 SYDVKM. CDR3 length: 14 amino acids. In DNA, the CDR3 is TGTGCCATCAGTCCTGGGACAGTAACCTACGAGCAGTACTTC. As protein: CAISPGTVTYEQYF.

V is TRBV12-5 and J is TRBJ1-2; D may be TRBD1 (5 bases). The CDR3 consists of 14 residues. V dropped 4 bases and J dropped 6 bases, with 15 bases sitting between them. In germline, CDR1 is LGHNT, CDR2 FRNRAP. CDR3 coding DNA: TGTGCTAGTGGTTGGACCGGGACGTCGAATGGCTACACCTTC. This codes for CASGWTGTSNGYTF.

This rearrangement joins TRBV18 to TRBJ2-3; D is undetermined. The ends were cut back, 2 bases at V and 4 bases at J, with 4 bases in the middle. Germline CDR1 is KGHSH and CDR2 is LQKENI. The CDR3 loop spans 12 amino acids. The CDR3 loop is CASSPFPDTQYF. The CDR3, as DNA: TGTGCCAGCTCACCATTCCCAGATACGCAGTATTTT.

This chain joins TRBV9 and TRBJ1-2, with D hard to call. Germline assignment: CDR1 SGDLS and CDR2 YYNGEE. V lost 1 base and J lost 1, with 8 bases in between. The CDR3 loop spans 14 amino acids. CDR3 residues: CASSVSELNYGYTF. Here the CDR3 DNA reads TGTGCCAGCAGCGTAAGTGAACTTAACTATGGCTACACCTTC. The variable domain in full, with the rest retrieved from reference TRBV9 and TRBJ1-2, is DSGVTQTPKHLITATGQRVTLRCSPRSGDLSVYWYQQSLDQGLQFLIQYYNGEERAKGNILERFSAQQFPDLHSELNLSSLELGDSALYFCASSVSELNYGYTFGSGTRLTVV.

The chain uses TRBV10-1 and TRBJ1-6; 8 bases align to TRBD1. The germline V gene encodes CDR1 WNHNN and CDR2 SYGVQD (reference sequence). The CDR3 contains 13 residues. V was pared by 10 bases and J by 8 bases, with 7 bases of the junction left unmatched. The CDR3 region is CATSGGLDSPLHF. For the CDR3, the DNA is TGCGCCACCTCAGGGGGCCTGGATTCACCCCTCCACTTT.

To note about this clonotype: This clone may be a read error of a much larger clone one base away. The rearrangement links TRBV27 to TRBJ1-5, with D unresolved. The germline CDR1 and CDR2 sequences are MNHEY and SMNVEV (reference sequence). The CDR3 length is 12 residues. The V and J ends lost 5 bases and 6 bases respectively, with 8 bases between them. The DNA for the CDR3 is TGTGCCAGCAGTCCCCTGAGTCAGCCCCAGCATTTT. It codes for CASSPLSQPQHF.